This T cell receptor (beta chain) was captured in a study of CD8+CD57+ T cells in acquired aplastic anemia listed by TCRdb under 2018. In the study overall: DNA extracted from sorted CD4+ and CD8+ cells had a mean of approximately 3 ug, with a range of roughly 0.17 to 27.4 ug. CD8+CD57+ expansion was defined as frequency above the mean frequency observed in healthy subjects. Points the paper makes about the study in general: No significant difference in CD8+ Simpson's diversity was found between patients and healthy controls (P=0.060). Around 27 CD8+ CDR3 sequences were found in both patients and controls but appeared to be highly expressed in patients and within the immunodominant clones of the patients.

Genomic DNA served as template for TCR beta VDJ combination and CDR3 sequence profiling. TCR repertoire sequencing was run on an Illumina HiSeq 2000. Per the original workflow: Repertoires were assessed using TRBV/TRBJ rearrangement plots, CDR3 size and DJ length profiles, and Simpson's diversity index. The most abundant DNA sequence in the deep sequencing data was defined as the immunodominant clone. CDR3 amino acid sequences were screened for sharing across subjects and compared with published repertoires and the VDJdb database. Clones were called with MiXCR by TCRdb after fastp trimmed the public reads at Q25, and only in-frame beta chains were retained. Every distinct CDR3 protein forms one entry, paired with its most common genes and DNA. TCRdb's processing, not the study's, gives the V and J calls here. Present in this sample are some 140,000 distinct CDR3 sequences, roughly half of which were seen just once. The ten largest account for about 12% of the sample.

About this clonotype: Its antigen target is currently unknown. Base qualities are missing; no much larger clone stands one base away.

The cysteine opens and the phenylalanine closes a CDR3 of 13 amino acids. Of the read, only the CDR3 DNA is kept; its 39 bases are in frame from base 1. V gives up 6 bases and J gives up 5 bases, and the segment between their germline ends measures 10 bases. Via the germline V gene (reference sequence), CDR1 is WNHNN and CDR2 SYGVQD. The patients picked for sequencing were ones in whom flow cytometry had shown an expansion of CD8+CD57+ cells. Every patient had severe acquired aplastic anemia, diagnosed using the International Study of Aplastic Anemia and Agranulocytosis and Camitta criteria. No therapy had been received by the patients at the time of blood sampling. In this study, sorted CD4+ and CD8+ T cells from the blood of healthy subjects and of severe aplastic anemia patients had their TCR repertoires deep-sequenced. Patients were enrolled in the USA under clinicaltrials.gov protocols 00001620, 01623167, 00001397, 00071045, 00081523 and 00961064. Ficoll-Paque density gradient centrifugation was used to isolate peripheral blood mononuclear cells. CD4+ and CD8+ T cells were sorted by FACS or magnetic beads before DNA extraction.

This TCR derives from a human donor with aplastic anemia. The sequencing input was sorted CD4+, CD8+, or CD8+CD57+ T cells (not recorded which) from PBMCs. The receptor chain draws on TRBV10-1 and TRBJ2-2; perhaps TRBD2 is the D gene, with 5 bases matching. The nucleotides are TGCGCCAGCAGCTTGGGGAGTACCGGGGAGCTGTTTTTT. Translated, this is CASSLGSTGELFF.